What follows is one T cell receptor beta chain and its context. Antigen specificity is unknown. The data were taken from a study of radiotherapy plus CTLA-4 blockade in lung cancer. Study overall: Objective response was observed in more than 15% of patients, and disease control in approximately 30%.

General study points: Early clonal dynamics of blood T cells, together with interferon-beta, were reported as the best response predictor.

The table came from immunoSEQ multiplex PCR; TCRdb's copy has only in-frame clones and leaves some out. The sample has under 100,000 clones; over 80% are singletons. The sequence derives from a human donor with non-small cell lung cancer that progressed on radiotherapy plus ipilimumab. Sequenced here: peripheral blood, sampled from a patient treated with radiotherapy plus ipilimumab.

The CDR3 spells CASSRTGEPYEQYF. The CDR3 DNA reads TGCGCCAGCAGCCGGACAGGGGAACCCTACGAGCAGTACTTC. The chain combines TRBV4-1 with TRBJ2-7; the match to TRBD1 covers 9 bases. The CDR3 has 14 residues. V was clipped by 4 bases and J by 2 bases; unmatched bases: 3. Germline lookup yields CDR1 MGHRA and CDR2 YSYEKL.